Below, 8 T cell receptor beta chains from the same sample are listed, as sequenced in a study of CD8+CD57+ T cells in acquired aplastic anemia. Using genomic DNA as the template, TCR beta VDJ and CDR3 profiling was carried out. One entry per CDR3 protein results from TCRdb running MiXCR on the reads. The sample lists approximately 250,000 distinct CDR3 sequences, roughly 82% occurring once. For sequencing, patients were chosen who had shown expansion of CD8+CD57+ cells by flow cytometry. The sample comprised sorted CD4+, CD8+, or CD8+CD57+ T cells (not recorded which) from PBMCs. The receptor source for this set is a human donor with aplastic anemia.

The chain combines TRBV7-3 with TRBJ2-7; D may be TRBD1 (6 bases). Trimming shortened V by 5 bases and J by 6 bases, and 14 bases separated the two germline ends. The CDR3 spans 13 residues. The germline V gene has CDR1 SGHTA and CDR2 FQGTGA. As DNA, the CDR3 is TGTGCCAGCAGCGCGGTACAGGGCGCCGAGCAGTACTTC. This sequence encodes CASSAVQGAEQYF.

With regard to this clonotype: The junction shows a germline mismatch at one end, possibly a read error. V gene TRBV11-3 combines with J gene TRBJ1-2; D might be TRBD1 (5 bases). Germline V gene data show CDR1 as SGHNT and CDR2 as YENEEA. The CDR3 is 13 residues long. The CDR3 DNA sequence: TGCGCCAGCAGCGTAGACCTTGGGGGTGGCTACACCTTC. Its translation: CASSVDLGGGYTF. The full variable domain, with the rest looked up from reference TRBV11-3 and TRBJ1-2, is EAGVVQSPRYKIIEKKQPVAFWCNPISGHNTLYWYLQNLGQGPELLIRYENEEAVDDSQLPKDRFSAERLKGVDSTLKIQPAELGDSAVYLCASSVDLGGGYTFGSGTRLTVV.

V gene TRBV19 combines with J gene TRBJ2-7; maybe TRBD2 (5 bases). Germline CDR1 and CDR2: LNHDA and SQIVND (reference sequence). This CDR3 comprises 14 residues. The V end lost 6 bases, the J end lost 2 bases, and 14 bases lay between the germline ends. DNA for the CDR3: TGTGCCAGTAGCCTAGCTAGACGGACCTACGAGCAGTACTTC. Translated: CASSLARRTYEQYF.

About this clonotype: An end of the junction differs from the germline gene, which may be a read error. This rearrangement joins TRBV7-9 to TRBJ2-7, with D tentatively TRBD1 or TRBD2 (5 bases each). Germline lookup yields CDR1 SEHNR and CDR2 FQNEAQ (reference sequence). This CDR3 comprises 13 residues. CDR3 in DNA: TGTGCCAGCAGCTTAGAGGGAGAGACAGATACGCAGTTC. Residues: CASSLEGETDTQF.

A word on this clonotype: The CDR3 does not end in the conserved phenylalanine or tryptophan, so this is likely a read error. It is unclear where the CDR3 begins or ends on the DNA, so no DNA is shown, and the CDR3 is as TCRdb lists it. The chain couples TRBV7-8 to TRBJ2-3; the table's D call, TRBD1, was not checked against the DNA. The length of the CDR3 is 13 amino acids, counting both ends. Germline-derived CDR1 and CDR2 are SGHVS and FQNEAQ. The CDR3 loop reads CASSPQGTYGETL.

The chain couples TRBV7-3 to TRBJ2-2; D is perhaps TRBD2 (6 bases). The CDR3 sequence is 15 residues long. The V end was cut by 6 bases, the J end by 4 bases, with 15 bases between. The germline gives CDR1 SGHTA, CDR2 FQGTGA. In DNA, the CDR3 is TGTGCCAGCAGAAGAGAGGCGGGGACCACCGGGGAGCTGTTTTTT. This translates into CASRREAGTTGELFF.

About this clonotype itself: The DNA is omitted, as the CDR3 cannot be located on it reliably, and the CDR3 follows TCRdb's listing. V and J are TRBV7-9 and TRBJ1-6; the D call of TRBD1 is as the table states it, not checked on the DNA. Germline V lookup: CDR1 SEHNR, CDR2 FQNEAQ (reference sequence). Inclusive of both ends, the CDR3 amounts to 14 amino acids. CDR3 sequence: CASSLGGTQYFGPF.

On this clonotype itself: Given the absence of the conserved phenylalanine or tryptophan at the CDR3 end, a read error is likely. J is TRBJ2-6 and V is TRBV5-5, with D possibly TRBD2 on 5 matching bases. The CDR3 is 16 amino acids. CDR1 is SGHKS, CDR2 YYEKEE, per germline (reference sequence). The CDR3 nucleotides are TGCGCCAGCAGCTTAGCGTTTAGCTACGGGGCCAACGTCCTGACTCTC. It yields the protein CASSLAFSYGANVLTL.